Listed below are T cell receptor beta chains from one sample, sequenced in a study of cytomegalovirus exposure and HLA in healthy donors. The method was immunoSEQ multiplex PCR; TCRdb's version includes in-frame clones alone and lacks a portion of them. The sample holds fewer than 150,000 clones, roughly 74% seen once. The sample was PBMCs. These receptors were taken from a woman in her 40s in good health and CMV-seropositive. CDR3s include the opening cysteine and the closing phenylalanine or tryptophan. The D gene is left open where the match is weak. Size is omitted from some rows. Given values are once, few, many or a class for expanded clones.

v_gene,j_gene,d_gene,abundance,CDR3nt,CDR3aa
TRBV6-6,TRBJ1-5,.,.,TGTGCCAGCAGTCGGAGGGAGTATAGCAATCAGCCCCAGCATTTT,CASSRREYSNQPQHF
TRBV18,TRBJ2-1,TRBD2,.,TGTGCCAGCTCATTGGCTAGCGGGGACAATGAGCAGTTCTTC,CASSLASGDNEQFF
TRBV7-2,TRBJ2-1,TRBD2,.,TGTGCCAGCAGCTTAGGCGGAGCGGGAGGTCTGTCTCCGTTCTTC,CASSLGGAGGLSPFF
TRBV19,TRBJ1-4,.,.,TGTGCCAGTAGTACGGGGGGGGCGCGTTGGAGTGAAAAACTGTTTTTT,CASSTGGARWSEKLFF
TRBV29-1,TRBJ2-5,.,.,TGCAGCGTTGAAGCCAACGGGAGCCCGGCGGCCCAGTACTTC,CSVEANGSPAAQYF
TRBV27,TRBJ2-5,TRBD1,.,TGTGCCAGCAGTCGGGGACAGGTGGGGACCCAGTACTTC,CASSRGQVGTQYF
TRBV11-1,TRBJ1-2,.,.,TGTGCCAGCAGCCGAATGACGACAGACTATGGCTACACCTTC,CASSRMTTDYGYTF
TRBV28,TRBJ1-2,.,.,TGTGCCAGCAGTCCCCCCGGGACACCCAACTATGGCTACACCTTC,CASSPPGTPNYGYTF
TRBV2,TRBJ2-1,.,.,TGTGCCAGCAGTGCCTCCAGCGTCAACAATGAGCAGTTCTTC,CASSASSVNNEQFF
TRBV7-3,TRBJ2-7,.,.,TGTGCCAGCAGCTTAGGTGGGAGCGTGAACGAGCAGTACTTC,CASSLGGSVNEQYF
TRBV5-1,TRBJ2-3,TRBD1,.,TGCGCCAGCAGCCGGACAGGGGCTACAGATACGCAGTATTTT,CASSRTGATDTQYF
TRBV18,TRBJ2-5,TRBD2,.,TGTGCCAGCTCACCGCAACTAGCGGGAGTGGCTGAGACCCAGTACTTC,CASSPQLAGVAETQYF
TRBV6-1,TRBJ2-3,.,.,TGTGCCAGCAGTGAGGGGGGGCCCAGCACAGATACGCAGTATTTT,CASSEGGPSTDTQYF
TRBV11-3,TRBJ2-7,.,few,TGTGCCAGCAGCTCCGGTATCGGGACAATACCCTACGAGCAGTACTTC,CASSSGIGTIPYEQYF
TRBV4-1,TRBJ2-5,.,once,TGCGCCAGCAGCCAAGGGGGGGGGCCGGAGACCCAGTACTTC,CASSQGGGPETQYF
TRBV11-2,TRBJ1-1,.,.,TGTGCCAGCTCGTCAGGGCCCAGTGAAAAAGCTTTCTTT,CASSSGPSEKAFF
TRBV19,TRBJ1-4,.,.,TGTGCCAGTAGTAAAACCACGGGAACTAATGAAAAACTGTTTTTT,CASSKTTGTNEKLFF
TRBV7-2,TRBJ2-7,.,.,TGTGCCAGCAGCTTAGTGCCAGGGCCGGCCTCCTACGAGCAGTACTTC,CASSLVPGPASYEQYF
TRBV10-3,TRBJ1-3,TRBD1,.,TGTGCCATCAACACAGGGGGCGCGAACACCATATATTTT,CAINTGGANTIYF
TRBV19,TRBJ1-1,TRBD1,.,TGTGCCAGTAGTGAAAACAGGGGGGGACTCATGGGGGGCACTGAAGCTTTCTTT,CASSENRGGLMGGTEAFF
TRBV7-9,TRBJ1-2,TRBD1,.,TGTGCCAGCAGCAACGGACAGGGGTACTATGGCTACACCTTC,CASSNGQGYYGYTF
TRBV5-4,TRBJ2-1,.,.,TGTGCCAGCAGCTTGAGGGGCTACAATGAGCAGTTCTTC,CASSLRGYNEQFF
TRBV21-1,TRBJ2-1,.,.,TGTGCCAGCAGCAATTTCAGACTAGCGGGAGTTTTGTACAATGAGCAGTTCTTC,CASSNFRLAGVLYNEQFF
TRBV6-6,TRBJ1-5,.,.,TGTGCCAGCAGTTACTCGACATCATACCCCCAGCATTTT,CASSYSTSYPQHF
TRBV7-2,TRBJ2-3,TRBD1,.,TGTGCCAGCAGCCCTTTCTGGGCGCAGGGGGCGCGAGATACGCAGTATTTT,CASSPFWAQGARDTQYF
TRBV10-3,TRBJ2-7,TRBD2,.,TGTGCCATCAGTGAGAGGACTAGCGGGAGTAACGAGCAGTACTTC,CAISERTSGSNEQYF
TRBV5-6,TRBJ2-7,TRBD2,.,TGTGCCAGCAGGGAAGCGGGAGGGCCAAACGAGCAGTACTTC,CASREAGGPNEQYF
TRBV7-9,TRBJ2-3,TRBD2,.,TGTGCCAGCAGCCCTAAGCGACTAGCGGGAATCACAGATACGCAGTATTTT,CASSPKRLAGITDTQYF
TRBV15,TRBJ1-2,TRBD1,.,TGTGCCACCAGCAGAGAGGGACAGACCAACTATGGCTACACCTTC,CATSREGQTNYGYTF
TRBV11-3,TRBJ2-3,.,few,TGTGCCAGCTCTTCCCCAGGGTCAGATACGCAGTATTTT,CASSSPGSDTQYF
TRBV2,TRBJ2-5,.,few,TGTGCCAGCAGTGATCGGGCAGGGGTATGGGAGACCCAGTACTTC,CASSDRAGVWETQYF
TRBV7-8,TRBJ2-1,.,few,TGTGCCAGCAGCCAAGGTATGCGACGCGGCCGAGCGCCAACAAATGAGCAGTTCTTC,CASSQGMRRGRAPTNEQFF
TRBV7-2,TRBJ2-3,TRBD2,.,TGTGCCAGCAGCTTAAGACTAGCCACAGATACGCAGTATTTT,CASSLRLATDTQYF
TRBV5-1,TRBJ1-5,.,.,TGCGCCAGCAGCTTGGGGGACATACCCAATCAGCCCCAGCATTTT,CASSLGDIPNQPQHF
TRBV6-1,TRBJ2-7,.,.,TGTGCCAGCAGTGTGAGGGATCCCTACGAGCAGTACTTC,CASSVRDPYEQYF
TRBV11-2,TRBJ2-7,TRBD1,.,TGTGCCAGCAGCTCAAATCGGGACAGGTTCCCCGAGCAGTACTTC,CASSSNRDRFPEQYF